The clone carrying this T cell receptor (beta chain) was seen a few times. As yet, its antigen is unknown. The sample originates from a study of cytomegalovirus exposure and HLA in healthy donors. This CDR3 comprises 16 residues. V lost 4 bases, J lost 5 bases, and 10 bases stayed unmatched. The germline gives CDR1 SGHVS, CDR2 FQNEAQ. Primers included in the PCR were 60 Vbeta and 13 Jbeta primers. In the authors' methods: In a later analysis, roughly 11 million of approximately 80 million unique beta chains occurred in at least two donors. The assay was immunoSEQ multiplex PCR, and TCRdb's table has in-frame clones only and misses some. The V and J calls and the clone size are those of that table, but D and trimming were determined from the DNA. The sample yields some 120,000 clones, 76% seen once. Study-level results: A few CMV-associated chains proved CMV antigen-specific in vitro. In a later analysis, an Asian-associated ancestry cluster reportedly showed fewer N-insertions than the approximately 610-donor mean. High sensitivity and specificity were reportedly achieved when the classifier diagnosed cytomegalovirus status.

The chain links TRBV7-8 to TRBJ1-4, with 7 bases matching TRBD1. The sequence derives from a woman between 40 and 55 years old in good health and CMV-seropositive. Sequences were obtained from PBMCs. CDR3 nucleotide sequence: TGTGCCAGCAGCTCGGGACGGACAGGCATGAATGAAAAACTGTTTTTT. Amino acids: CASSSGRTGMNEKLFF. Filled out from reference TRBV7-8 and TRBJ1-4, the complete variable domain reads GAGVSQSPRYKVAKRGQDVALRCDPISGHVSLFWYQQALGQGPEFLTYFQNEAQLDKSGLPSDRFFAERPEGSVSTLKIQRTQQEDSAVYLCASSSGRTGMNEKLFFGSGTQLSVL.